The clone carrying this T cell receptor (beta chain) was found a few times. Its antigen is unidentified. From germline, CDR1 is GTSNPN and CDR2 SVGIG (reference sequence). This CDR3 comprises 13 residues. The V and J ends lost 3 bases and 5 bases respectively, with 10 bases between them. Relying on iRepertoire HTBI primers and Arm-PCR of CDR3 regions, the team built TCR beta libraries. MiXCR was run by TCRdb on the multiplex PCR reads, yielding one entry per CDR3 protein. This sample has 550,000 to 650,000 distinct CDR3 sequences, with roughly 16% found just once. As to time point: newly diagnosed GD, antithyroid drugs for less than 3 months. From PBMCs, RNA was extracted and then used to make the TCR library. This entry is derived from a study of regulatory T cells in long-lasting Graves disease. The wider study: Antithyroid drug exposure in newly diagnosed Graves' patients had lasted under 3 months.

Findings and caveats of the study: New patients shared fewer public clonotypes (approximately 1,000) than persistent patients did (approximately 3,000).

This sample was shared with a second study, whose subject was T cells in Graves' hyperthyroidism and ophthalmopathy.

V usage is TRBV30 and J usage is TRBJ2-2; D unclear. Source: peripheral blood mononuclear cells (PBMCs), taken at new diagnosis, from a patient treated with antithyroid drugs. This clonotype originated in a man younger than 30 with Graves disease. CDR3 in DNA: TGTGCCTGGAGCGCGAGGAGTACCGGGGAGCTGTTTTTT. Its translation: CAWSARSTGELFF.